The rows below give T cell receptor beta chains drawn from one sample of a study of blood T cells in healthy people across ages. TCRdb analysed the 5' RACE reads with MiXCR anew, one entry per CDR3 protein. The sample carries about 1 million distinct CDR3 sequences, under 45% recorded once. Input material: blood. The origin of the receptors is a woman aged 55-69 years in good health. CDR3s include the opening cysteine and the closing phenylalanine or tryptophan. A D gene is named only where the DNA matches it firmly. A clone size is listed for some rows: how often the clone was seen (once, few, many), or a class if it is expanded.

NA	TRBV10-3	NA	TRBJ2-7	TGTGCCATCACCCAGACAGACCATCCAGGGGACAATGAGCAGTACTTC	CAITQTDHPGDNEQYF
NA	TRBV29-1	few	TRBJ2-5	TGCAGCGTCCAACCCCTACAACGGCAAGAAACCCAAGAGACCCAGTACTTC	CSVQPLQRQETQETQYF
TRBD2	TRBV20-1	NA	TRBJ2-1	TGCAGTGCCAGAGCGGGGGAAAACGGTGATGAGCAGTTCTTC	CSARAGENGDEQFF
NA	TRBV7-9	NA	TRBJ1-4	TGTGCCAGCAGCTTTTTGGTCGGCGCGGATGAAAAACTGTTTTTT	CASSFLVGADEKLFF
TRBD1	TRBV27	NA	TRBJ2-7	TGTGCCAGCAGTTTCATACAGGGGGCGCGCAACGAGCAGTACTTC	CASSFIQGARNEQYF
NA	TRBV3-1	NA	TRBJ1-1	TGTGCCAGCAGGGAACCGAACACTGAAGCTTTCTTT	CASREPNTEAFF
NA	TRBV5-1	few	TRBJ1-2	TGCGCCAGCAGCAACCAAGGGGATGGCTACACCTTC	CASSNQGDGYTF
TRBD1	TRBV12-3/TRBV12-4	once	TRBJ1-4	TGTGCCAGCAGGATGACAGGGACGCGGCGTGAAAAACTGTTTTTT	CASRMTGTRREKLFF
NA	TRBV28	few	TRBJ2-5	TGTGCCAGCAGCGATCCGACAGAGCGGTTTAGAGAGACCCAGTACTTC	CASSDPTERFRETQYF
TRBD2	TRBV12-3/TRBV12-4	NA	TRBJ2-3	TGTGCCAGCAGTTTGAATAGCGGGAGGAGGACAGATGCGCAGTATTTT	CASSLNSGRRTDAQYF
TRBD2	TRBV5-1	NA	TRBJ2-6	TGCGCCAGCAGGGGGGGGTTCTCGGGGGCCAACGTCCTGACTTTC	CASRGGFSGANVLTF
NA	TRBV14	few	TRBJ2-3	TGTGCCAGCAGCCACCGGGGAGCGCAGTATTTT	CASSHRGAQYF
TRBD1	TRBV29-1	few	TRBJ2-3	TGCAGCGTTGAGACGGGACAGGTTGGTTACGATACGCAGTATTTT	CSVETGQVGYDTQYF
NA	TRBV10-3	few	TRBJ2-6	TGTGCCATCAGTGAGTTGCAGGGTAGCGCTGGGGCCAACGTCCTGACTTTC	CAISELQGSAGANVLTF
NA	TRBV10-3	NA	TRBJ1-1	TGTGCCATCAAGGGGCAGGATGACACTGAAGCTTTCTTT	CAIKGQDDTEAFF
TRBD1	TRBV29-1	NA	TRBJ2-1	TGCAGCGTTGACACAGGGGTCTCCTACAATGGGCAGTTCTTC	CSVDTGVSYNGQFF
NA	TRBV27	NA	TRBJ2-7	TGTGCCAGCAGTTTATCGGCAGGGAGGTCCTACAATGAGCAGTACTTC	CASSLSAGRSYNEQYF
NA	TRBV5-1	NA	TRBJ1-1	TGCGCCAGCAGCTCCAGGGGTCCCACTGAAGCTTTCTTT	CASSSRGPTEAFF
NA	TRBV27	NA	TRBJ2-7	TGTGCCAGCAGTTTAGCGTCTCAAAAGACCCGGTACTTC	CASSLASQKTRYF